A single T cell receptor beta chain is shown here with its context. Antigen: not known. TCRdb passed the 5' RACE reads through MiXCR, listing each CDR3 protein once. The top ten hold about 8.1% of the sample, which has approximately 440,000 distinct CDR3 sequences, 20% seen once. These data are taken from a study of T-cell memory formation after mild COVID-19. Findings and caveats of the study: Clones contracting day 15 to 85 were balanced CD4/CD8; later expanders leaned CD4+.

Trimming removed 5 bases at V and 6 bases at J, with 10 bases between. The CDR3 sequence is 12 residues long. The germline V gene encodes CDR1 MNHNY and CDR2 SVGAGI (reference sequence). Sequenced: PBMCs or a T cell subset sorted from them (not recorded which). The chain joins TRBV6-6 to TRBJ1-1; D call uncertain. This TCR derives from an adult woman who had mild COVID-19 (a few samples of this study predate the infection). Cell type and time point are not known. CDR3 protein: CASSPDVAEAFF. In DNA form, the CDR3 reads TGTGCCAGCAGTCCGGACGTCGCTGAAGCTTTCTTT.